The 21 T cell receptor beta chains listed next were all sequenced from one sample in a study of post-analysis software for immune sequencing data. Unique molecular identifiers were carried by the TCR beta cDNA libraries. One entry per CDR3 protein, called by TCRdb with MiXCR from the PCR reads. The sample includes some 800,000 distinct CDR3 sequences, 46% of them seen just once. Study outcomes and limitations: In patients, TRBV5-6, TRBV5-1 and TRBV20-1 belonged to five TRBV segments found more frequently than in controls.

Their target antigens are unknown. Sequenced: blood. The receptor source for this set is a girl between 5 and 17 years old with multiple sclerosis.

The V call is TRBV7-9, the J call TRBJ2-1; D may be TRBD2 (5 bases). V lost 4 bases to trimming and J lost 8 bases, with 27 bases between them. CDR1 and CDR2 from the germline V gene are SEHNR and FQNEAQ (reference sequence). The CDR3 loop spans 18 amino acids. CDR3 protein: CASSSLLAAPRGGDEQFF. CDR3 bases: TGTGCCAGCAGCTCCCTCCTAGCAGCCCCACGGGGTGGCGATGAGCAGTTCTTC. Together with reference TRBV7-9 and TRBJ2-1, the CDR3 gives the full variable domain: DTGVSQNPRHKITKRGQNVTFRCDPISEHNRLYWYRQTLGQGPEFLTYFQNEAQLEKSRLLSDRFSAERPKGSFSTLEIQRTEQGDSAMYLCASSSLLAAPRGGDEQFFGPGTRLTVL.

The rearrangement links TRBV15 to TRBJ1-2; D remains ambiguous. Germline V lookup: CDR1 LNHNV, CDR2 YYDKDF (reference sequence). This CDR3 is built from 16 residues. The V end was cut by 0 bases, the J end by 0 bases, with 11 bases between. CDR3 sequence reads: CATSRDSASSNYGYTF. The CDR3 coding sequence is TGTGCCACCAGCAGAGATTCGGCGTCCTCTAACTATGGCTACACCTTC.

This clonotype showed up just once. The chain combines TRBV12-3 or TRBV12-4 with TRBJ1-1; D is perhaps TRBD1 (6 bases). Trimming stripped 5 bases from V and 4 bases from J, with 14 bases between. This CDR3 is built from 14 residues. CDR3 in amino acids: CASSDPLDSTEAFF. CDR3 coding DNA: TGTGCCAGCAGTGACCCCCTGGACAGCACTGAAGCTTTCTTT.

This clonotype was found a few times. The chain uses TRBV11-1 and TRBJ2-4; the match to TRBD1 covers 7 bases. V dropped 5 bases and J dropped 1; count of bases not matched to a gene: 8. The CDR3 loop spans 16 amino acids. Germline V lookup: CDR1 SGHAT, CDR2 FQDESV (reference sequence). The CDR3 loop reads CASSPDRGGAKNIQYF. CDR3 nucleotide sequence: TGTGCCAGCAGCCCTGACAGAGGGGGCGCCAAAAACATTCAGTACTTC.

This chain uses TRBV12-3 or TRBV12-4 with TRBJ2-1; TRBD2 aligns across 9 bases. V was clipped by 3 bases and J by 5 bases; unmatched bases: 20. The CDR3 sequence is 20 residues long. CDR3 amino acids: CASSFPTEWREGRRDNEQFF. The CDR3 region has the DNA TGTGCCAGCAGTTTTCCAACCGAGTGGCGGGAGGGCCGGCGCGACAATGAGCAGTTCTTC.

Of note for this clonotype: One end of the junction varies from germline; a read error may be responsible. The CDR3 sequence: CATSRGQGASGCTF. The CDR3 coding sequence is TGTGCCACCAGCAGGGGACAGGGGGCTTCTGGCTGCACCTTC. The chain combines TRBV15 with TRBJ1-2, with 12 bases that match TRBD1. Germline V gene data show CDR1 as LNHNV and CDR2 as YYDKDF (reference sequence). The CDR3 has 14 residues.

This rearrangement joins TRBV20-1 to TRBJ2-1; no firm D call. Between the trimmed V and J ends, which lost 8 bases and 0 bases, there was a span of 14 bases. Germline CDR1 is DFQATT and CDR2 is SNEGSKA (reference sequence). There are 14 residues in the CDR3. The CDR3 is CSTNGVSSYNEQFF. CDR3 in DNA: TGCAGTACTAACGGCGTAAGCTCCTACAATGAGCAGTTCTTC.

The chain has TRBV4-3 and TRBJ2-7; D possibly corresponds to TRBD1 (6 bases). This CDR3 has 17 amino acids. Germline loops: CDR1 LGHNA, CDR2 YSLEER. The V end was cut by 0 bases, the J end by 2 bases, with 17 bases between. The CDR3 bases are TGCGCCAGCAGCCAAGATCGGGAACAGGGACGCCCCTACGAGCAGTACTTC. Translation gives CASSQDREQGRPYEQYF.

J is TRBJ2-1 and V is TRBV7-9; no clear D. CDR1 is SEHNR and CDR2 is FQNEAQ in the germline V gene (reference sequence). V was shortened by 1 base and J by 8 bases, with 12 bases between the two germline ends. This CDR3 region has 14 residues. CDR3 DNA sequence: TGTGCCAGCAGCTTAGTCTTCCCCACGGATGAGCAGTTCTTC. Its protein product is CASSLVFPTDEQFF.

The chain has TRBV20-1 and TRBJ2-7, with 10 bases lining up with TRBD1. The trim removed 6 bases at V and 3 bases at J, leaving 5 bases unmatched. The CDR3 runs to 13 residues. Germline-derived CDR1 and CDR2 are DFQATT and SNEGSKA (reference sequence). The CDR3 DNA reads as TGCAGTGCCTATAGGACAGGGGGCTACGAGCAGTACTTC. Encoded protein: CSAYRTGGYEQYF.

This chain uses TRBV20-1 with TRBJ2-3; D might be TRBD2 (5 bases). This CDR3 region has 15 residues. V lost 8 bases, J lost 1 base, and 19 bases lay in between. The germline V gene has CDR1 DFQATT and CDR2 SNEGSKA (reference sequence). CDR3 coding DNA: TGCAGTACCACGCTAGCTAAGTTGGGCACAGATACGCAGTATTTT. Translating it yields CSTTLAKLGTDTQYF.

The chain couples TRBV12-3 or TRBV12-4 to TRBJ2-3; D is perhaps TRBD2 (5 bases). Trimming left V 4 bases short and J 3 bases short, with 17 bases between. CDR3 length: 16 amino acids. As DNA, the CDR3 is TGTGCCAGCAGTTGGCAACTAGGGAGTCAAACAGATACGCAGTATTTT. This encodes CASSWQLGSQTDTQYF.

The chain uses TRBV7-3 and TRBJ2-1; TRBD2 agrees at 10 bases. CDR1 SGHTA and CDR2 FQGTGA come from the germline V gene. This CDR3 region has 16 residues. V shed 3 bases, J shed 10 bases, and the junction held 12 bases outside the gene matches. The DNA for the CDR3 is TGTGCCAGCAGCTTGAACCAACTAGCGGGGTGCGGGGAGCAGTTCTTC. Encoded protein: CASSLNQLAGCGEQFF.

This clonotype has a count of ten or more. J is TRBJ1-5 and V is TRBV12-3 or TRBV12-4; D unresolved. This CDR3 has 11 residues. V lost 3 bases and J lost 6, with 3 bases in between. This CDR3 is CASSLGQPQHF. CDR3 nucleotide sequence: TGTGCCAGCAGTTTGGGTCAGCCCCAGCATTTT.

The chain uses TRBV12-3 or TRBV12-4 and TRBJ1-4; perhaps TRBD1 as D (5 bases). The CDR3 length is 13 residues. With 6 bases removed from V and 7 bases from J, the gap between germline ends came to 12 bases. CDR3 amino acids: CASSLGTGEKLFF. As DNA, the CDR3 is TGTGCCAGCAGCCTCGGGACGGGTGAAAAACTGTTTTTT.

Remarks on this clonotype: The conserved phenylalanine or tryptophan is not found at the CDR3 terminus, so this likely reflects a read error. The J gene is TRBJ2-5, the V gene TRBV4-3; D is unresolved. The J call may be wrong; the DNA end is better matched by TRBJ2-7. The V gene's germline CDR1 is LGHNA and CDR2 YSLEER. The CDR3 runs to 14 residues. The CDR3 spells CASSRESRTDEQYC. The CDR3 nucleotides are TGCGCCAGCAGCCGCGAATCCCGGACGGACGAGCAGTACTGC.

The chain recombines TRBV18 with TRBJ2-7; D is ambiguous. With 6 bases removed from V and 6 bases from J, the gap between germline ends came to 24 bases. The CDR3 is 16 amino acids. Germline CDR1 is KGHSH and CDR2 is LQKENI. The CDR3 DNA reads as TGTGCCAGCTCCCAACGCCCGCTATATGCTTCTGGCGAGCAGTACTTC. The encoded protein is CASSQRPLYASGEQYF. Combining the CDR3 with reference TRBV18 and TRBJ2-7 gives the whole variable domain NAGVMQNPRHLVRRRGQEARLRCSPMKGHSHVYWYRQLPEEGLKFMVYLQKENIIDESGMPKERFSAEFPKEGPSILRIQQVVRGDSAAYFCASSQRPLYASGEQYFGPGTRLTVT.

The gene calls are TRBV20-1 and TRBJ2-7; possibly TRBD2 for D (6 bases). Trimming left V 5 bases short and J 0 bases short, with 23 bases between. The CDR3 totals 17 residues. In germline, CDR1 is DFQATT, CDR2 SNEGSKA (reference sequence). In DNA, the CDR3 is TGCAGTGCTGCCGGGGGTCCGGGACTCGGGGACTCCTACGAGCAGTACTTC. The encoded protein is CSAAGGPGLGDSYEQYF.

This clonotype was counted between two and nine times. The chain recombines TRBV29-1 with TRBJ1-1, with a possible D match to TRBD1 (5 bases). The CDR3 is 13 amino acids. Trimming cost V 7 bases and J 0 bases, with 12 bases left between them. Germline CDR1 SQVTM, CDR2 ANQGSEA. The CDR3 nucleotides read TGCAGCGCCACCGACAGTTTGAACACTGAAGCTTTCTTT. This encodes CSATDSLNTEAFF.

The rearrangement joins TRBV10-3 to TRBJ2-5; 9 bases map to TRBD1. TRBJ2-7 matches the DNA end more closely, so the J call is doubtful. The V gene's germline CDR1 is ENHRY and CDR2 SYGVKD. This CDR3 region has 13 residues. The DNA for the CDR3 is TGTGCCATCAGGACAGGGGGTGAGGGCGAGCAGTACTTC. Amino acid sequence: CAIRTGGEGEQYF.

The chain has TRBV10-2 and TRBJ2-5; 8 nucleotides align to TRBD2. J was trimmed by 6 bases and V by 5 bases; bases with no gene match: 11. CDR3 length equals 15 residues. Germline CDR1 is WSHSY and CDR2 is SAAADI. CDR3 nucleotide sequence: TGCGCCAGCAGTCCCACGGGACTAGACGGGAAGACCCAGTACTTC. Its protein product is CASSPTGLDGKTQYF.